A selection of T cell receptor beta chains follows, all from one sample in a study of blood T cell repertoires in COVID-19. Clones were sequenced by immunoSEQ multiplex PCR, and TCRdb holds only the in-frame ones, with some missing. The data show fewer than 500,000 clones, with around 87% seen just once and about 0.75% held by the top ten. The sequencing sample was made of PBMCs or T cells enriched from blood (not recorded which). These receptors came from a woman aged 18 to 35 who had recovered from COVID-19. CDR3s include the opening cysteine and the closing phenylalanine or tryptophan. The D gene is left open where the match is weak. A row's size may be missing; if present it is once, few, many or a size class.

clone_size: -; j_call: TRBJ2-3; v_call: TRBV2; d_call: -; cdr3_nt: TGTGCCAGCAGTTACTACCGGACAGATACGCAGTATTTT; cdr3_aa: CASSYYRTDTQYF
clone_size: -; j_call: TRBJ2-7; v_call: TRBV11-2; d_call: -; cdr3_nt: TGTGCCAGCAGCTTAGATCCGGGCGGGTACGAGCAGTACTTC; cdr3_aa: CASSLDPGGYEQYF
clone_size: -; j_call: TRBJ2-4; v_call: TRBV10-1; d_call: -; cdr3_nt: TGCGCCAGCAGTGAGTCGGGGGGTCAAAACATTCAGTACTTC; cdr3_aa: CASSESGGQNIQYF
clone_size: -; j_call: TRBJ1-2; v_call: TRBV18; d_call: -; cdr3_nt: TGTGCCAGCTCACCAGGGGGGGACGGCTACACCTTC; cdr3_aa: CASSPGGDGYTF
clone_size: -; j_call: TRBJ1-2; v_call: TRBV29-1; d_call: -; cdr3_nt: TGCAGCGTTGAAGATCGGGCAGGGGATGGCTACACCTTC; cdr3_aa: CSVEDRAGDGYTF
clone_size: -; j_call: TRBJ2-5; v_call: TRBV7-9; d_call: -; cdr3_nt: TGTGCCAGCAGCTTAGCGAATGACAGGAGAGAGACCCAGTACTTC; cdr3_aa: CASSLANDRRETQYF
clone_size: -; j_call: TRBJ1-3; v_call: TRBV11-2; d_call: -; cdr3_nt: TGTGCCAGCAGCAATACGTTTGGCAGCTCTGGAAACACCATATATTTT; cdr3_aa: CASSNTFGSSGNTIYF
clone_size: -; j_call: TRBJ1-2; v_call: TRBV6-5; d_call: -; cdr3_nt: TGTGCCAGCAGTCGACAGGTTCTGGATGGCTACACCTTC; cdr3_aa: CASSRQVLDGYTF
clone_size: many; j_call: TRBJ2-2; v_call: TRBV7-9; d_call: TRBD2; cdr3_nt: TGTGCCAGCAGCGGTACTAGCGGGGGCCACACCGGGGAGCTGTTTTTT; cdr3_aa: CASSGTSGGHTGELFF
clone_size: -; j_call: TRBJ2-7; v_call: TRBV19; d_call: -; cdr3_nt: TGTGCCAGTATTCTCTTCCAGGGTTCTGGCGAGCAGTACTTC; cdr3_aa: CASILFQGSGEQYF
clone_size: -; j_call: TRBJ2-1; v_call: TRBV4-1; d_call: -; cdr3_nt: TGCGCCAGCAGCCAAGGATCGCCAGGTCTTGAATATGAGCAGTTCTTC; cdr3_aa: CASSQGSPGLEYEQFF
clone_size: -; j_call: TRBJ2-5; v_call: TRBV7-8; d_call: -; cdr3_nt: TGTGCCAGCAGCTCTTCCGTTGAGAGATCCGGCCAAGAGACCCAGTACTTC; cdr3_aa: CASSSSVERSGQETQYF
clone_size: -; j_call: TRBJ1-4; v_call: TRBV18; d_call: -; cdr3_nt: TGTGCCAGCTCGGGTGGGCCTCCTGGAATTGAAAAACTGTTTTTT; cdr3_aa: CASSGGPPGIEKLFF
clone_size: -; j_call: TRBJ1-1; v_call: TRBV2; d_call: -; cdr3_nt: TGTGCCAGCAATCCCACAGGGAACCCGGACACTGAAGCTTTCTTT; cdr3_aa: CASNPTGNPDTEAFF
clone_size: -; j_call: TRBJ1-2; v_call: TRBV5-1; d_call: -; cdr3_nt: TGCGCCAGCAGCTTGGTAGTCGCGTCCCCCGATGGCTACACCTTC; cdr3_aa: CASSLVVASPDGYTF
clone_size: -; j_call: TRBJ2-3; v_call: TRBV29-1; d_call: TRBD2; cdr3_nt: TGCAGCGTAGAGCGGGGCGGCACCACAGATACGCAGTATTTT; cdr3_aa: CSVERGGTTDTQYF
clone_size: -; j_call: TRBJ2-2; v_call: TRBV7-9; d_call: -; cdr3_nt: TGTGCCAGCAGCTTGCGGGGGCTTGGGACCGGGGAGCTGTTTTTT; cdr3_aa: CASSLRGLGTGELFF
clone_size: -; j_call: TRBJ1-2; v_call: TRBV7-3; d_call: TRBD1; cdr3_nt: TGTGCCAGCAGCACCGGGACAGGAAATGGCTACACCTTC; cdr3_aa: CASSTGTGNGYTF
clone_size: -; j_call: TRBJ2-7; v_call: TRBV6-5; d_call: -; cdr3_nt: TGTGCCACCGAGACAGTTTCTAGGGGCGAGCAGTACTTC; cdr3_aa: CATETVSRGEQYF
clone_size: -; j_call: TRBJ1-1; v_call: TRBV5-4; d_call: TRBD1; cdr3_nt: TGTGCCAGCAGCCCCCCAGGGGGTCGAAACACTGAAGCTTTCTTT; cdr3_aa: CASSPPGGRNTEAFF
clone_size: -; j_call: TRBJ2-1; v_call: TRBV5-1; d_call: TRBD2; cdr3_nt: TGCGCCAGCCGACCCGGGAGCGGGGGGGAATCGGGGCAGTTCTTC; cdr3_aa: CASRPGSGGESGQFF
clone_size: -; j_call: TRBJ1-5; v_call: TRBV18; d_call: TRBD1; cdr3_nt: TGTGCCAGCTCACCTGGGACAGGGGATCAGCCCCAGCATTTT; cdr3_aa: CASSPGTGDQPQHF
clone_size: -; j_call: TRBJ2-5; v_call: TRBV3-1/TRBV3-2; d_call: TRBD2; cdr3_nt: TGTGCCAGCAGCCAAGATGGACTAGCCGAGACCCAGTACTTC; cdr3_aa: CASSQDGLAETQYF
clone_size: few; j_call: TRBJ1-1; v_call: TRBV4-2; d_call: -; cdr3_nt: TGTGCCAGCTCCGACACAGGAGCGAACACTGAAGCTTTCTTT; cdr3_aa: CASSDTGANTEAFF
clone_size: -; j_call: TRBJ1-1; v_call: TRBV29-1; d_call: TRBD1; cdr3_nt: TGCAGCGCCCAGACAGGGGAGGCTGAAGCTTTCTTT; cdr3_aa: CSAQTGEAEAFF
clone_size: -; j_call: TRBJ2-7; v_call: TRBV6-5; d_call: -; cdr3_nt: TGTGCCACCCGGGGGTTCCCCTCCTACGAGCAGTACTTC; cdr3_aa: CATRGFPSYEQYF
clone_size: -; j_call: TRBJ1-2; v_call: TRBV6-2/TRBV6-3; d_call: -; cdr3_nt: TGTGCCAGCAGTTACCGGGAACCGGACTATGGCTACACCTTC; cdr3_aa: CASSYREPDYGYTF
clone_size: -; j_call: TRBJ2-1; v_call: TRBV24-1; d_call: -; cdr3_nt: TGTGCCACCAGTGATTTGGCAGGCCAAATACAGTTCTTC; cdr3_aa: CATSDLAGQIQFF
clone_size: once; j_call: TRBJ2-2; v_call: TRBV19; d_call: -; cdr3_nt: TGTGCCAGTAGTATAGGAGAACCACTAGGCACCGGGGAGCTGTTTTTT; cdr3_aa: CASSIGEPLGTGELFF
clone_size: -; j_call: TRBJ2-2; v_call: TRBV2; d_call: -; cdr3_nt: TGTGCCAGCAGAGAGATACCCAACACCGGGGAGCTGTTTTTT; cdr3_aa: CASREIPNTGELFF
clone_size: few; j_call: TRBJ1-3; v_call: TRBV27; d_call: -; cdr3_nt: TGTGCCAGCAGTTTAAGCATAGGAAACACCATATATTTT; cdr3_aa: CASSLSIGNTIYF
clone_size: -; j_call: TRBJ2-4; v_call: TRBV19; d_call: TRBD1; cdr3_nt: TGTGCCAGTACCCAGGACAGGCAAGGGTGGAACATTCAGTACTTC; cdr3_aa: CASTQDRQGWNIQYF
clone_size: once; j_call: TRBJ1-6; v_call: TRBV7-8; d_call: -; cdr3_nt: TGTGCCAGCAGCTTAGGTCACAATAATTCACCCCTCCACTTT; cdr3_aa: CASSLGHNNSPLHF
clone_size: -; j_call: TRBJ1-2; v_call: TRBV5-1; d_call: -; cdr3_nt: TGCGCCAGCAGCTCGGACAGTTACTATGGCTACACCTTC; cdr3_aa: CASSSDSYYGYTF
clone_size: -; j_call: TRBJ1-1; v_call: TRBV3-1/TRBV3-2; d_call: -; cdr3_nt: TGTGCCAGCAGCCAAGGGGAGGGCTCGGCTGAAGCTTTCTTT; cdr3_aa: CASSQGEGSAEAFF
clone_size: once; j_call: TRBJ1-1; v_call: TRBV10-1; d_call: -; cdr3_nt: TGCGCCAGCAGTGAGTCGGAGGAGCCAGAAGCTTTCTTT; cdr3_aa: CASSESEEPEAFF
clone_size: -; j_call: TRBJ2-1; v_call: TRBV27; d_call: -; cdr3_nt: TGTGCCAGCAGTTTGGCAGCCTACAATGAGCAGTTCTTC; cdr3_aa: CASSLAAYNEQFF
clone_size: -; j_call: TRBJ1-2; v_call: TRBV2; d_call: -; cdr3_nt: TGTGCCAGCAGCGGAGACAGCCGGTATGGCTACACCTTC; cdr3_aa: CASSGDSRYGYTF
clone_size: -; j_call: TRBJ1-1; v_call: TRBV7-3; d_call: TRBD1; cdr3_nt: TGTGCCAGCAGCCTCTCTACTCTGGGACAGATGAACACTGAAGCTTTCTTT; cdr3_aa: CASSLSTLGQMNTEAFF
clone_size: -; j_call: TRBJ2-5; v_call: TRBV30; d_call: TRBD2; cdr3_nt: TGTGCCTGGAGTGTAAGATCGTCTAGCGGGGCTCAAGAGACCCAGTACTTC; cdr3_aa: CAWSVRSSSGAQETQYF
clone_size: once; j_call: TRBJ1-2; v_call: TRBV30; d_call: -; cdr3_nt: TGTGCCTGGAGTACCCCGCCGACAGGCCGTCCTTCTAACTATGGCTACACCTTC; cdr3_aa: CAWSTPPTGRPSNYGYTF
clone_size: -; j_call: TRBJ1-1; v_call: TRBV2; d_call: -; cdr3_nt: TGTGCCAGCAGTGAGAGTACAGGTTTCGGTTTGGCTTTCTTT; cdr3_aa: CASSESTGFGLAFF
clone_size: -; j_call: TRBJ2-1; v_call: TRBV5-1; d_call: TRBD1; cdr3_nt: TGCGCCAGCAGCAGGGACAGTCTTAACTACAATGAGCAGTTCTTC; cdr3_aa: CASSRDSLNYNEQFF
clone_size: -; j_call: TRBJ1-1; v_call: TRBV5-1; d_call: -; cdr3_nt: TGCGCCAGCAGCCTACACCTCACCCCAGGTTACAACACTGAAGCTTTCTTT; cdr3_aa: CASSLHLTPGYNTEAFF
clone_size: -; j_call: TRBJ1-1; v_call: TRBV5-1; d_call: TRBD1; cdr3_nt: TGCGCCAGCAGCTTGGGGGACAGGGGCGTTACTGAAGCTTTCTTT; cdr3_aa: CASSLGDRGVTEAFF
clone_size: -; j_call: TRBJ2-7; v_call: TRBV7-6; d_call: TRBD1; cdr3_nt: TGTGCCAGCAGCCACACAGGGGGCTTCTCCTACGAGCAGTACTTC; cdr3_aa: CASSHTGGFSYEQYF
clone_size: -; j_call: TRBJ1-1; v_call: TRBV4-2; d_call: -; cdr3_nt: TGTGCCAGCAGCCCCGGGGGGGGTGGAGAAGCTTTCTTT; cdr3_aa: CASSPGGGGEAFF
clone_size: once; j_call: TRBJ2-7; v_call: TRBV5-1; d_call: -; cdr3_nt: TGCGCCAGCAGCTTGGTCCTCCGGGGTAGCGCCCGTTACGAGCAGTACTTC; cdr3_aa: CASSLVLRGSARYEQYF
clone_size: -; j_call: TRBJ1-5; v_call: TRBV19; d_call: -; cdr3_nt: TGTGCCAGTAGTAGAGGAGAGGGCAATCAGCCCCAGCATTTT; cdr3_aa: CASSRGEGNQPQHF
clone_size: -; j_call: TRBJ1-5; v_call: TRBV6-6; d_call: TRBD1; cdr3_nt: TGTGCCAGCAACGACAGGGGGGATAATCCCCAGCATTTT; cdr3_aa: CASNDRGDNPQHF
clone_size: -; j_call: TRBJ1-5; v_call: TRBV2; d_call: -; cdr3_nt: TGTGCCAGCAGTGGAATTGGTGGGTGGAGGGAGGGTTCGAGCAATCAGCCCCAGCATTTT; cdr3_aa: CASSGIGGWREGSSNQPQHF
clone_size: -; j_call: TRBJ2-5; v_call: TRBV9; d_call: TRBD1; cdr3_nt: TGTGCCAGCAGCGACGCCACAGGGGAAGAGACCCAGTACTTC; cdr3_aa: CASSDATGEETQYF
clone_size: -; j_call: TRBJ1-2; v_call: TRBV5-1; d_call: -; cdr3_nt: TGCGCCAGCTCAACCCAGGGGCAGGGTGGCTACACCTTC; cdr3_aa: CASSTQGQGGYTF
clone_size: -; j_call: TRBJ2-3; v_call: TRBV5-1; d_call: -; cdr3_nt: TGCGCCAGCAGCTTGGGGGGCGGCTACCTGGGGGATACGCAGTATTTT; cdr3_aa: CASSLGGGYLGDTQYF
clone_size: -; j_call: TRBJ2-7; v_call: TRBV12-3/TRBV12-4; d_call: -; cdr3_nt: TGTGCCAGCAGTCCTAATAGCTACGAGCAGTACTTC; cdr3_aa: CASSPNSYEQYF